The 24 T cell receptor beta chains below come from one sample, sequenced in a study of cytomegalovirus exposure and HLA in healthy donors. The primer mix had 60 Vbeta and 13 Jbeta primers. Measured with immunoSEQ multiplex PCR; TCRdb has only the in-frame clones, and not every one. The sample has a few hundred thousand clones, about 90% seen once. Sequenced input: PBMCs. These receptors were obtained from a woman under 30 in good health and CMV-seronegative.

V gene TRBV5-8 combines with J gene TRBJ2-1; D is uncertain. The germline V gene encodes CDR1 SGHTS and CDR2 YDEGEE. The CDR3 length is 13 residues. The V end lost 6 bases, the J end lost 11 bases, and 18 bases lay between the germline ends. CDR3 coding DNA: TGTGCCAGCACCCTAGGCCTTTCTGAGAAGCAGTTCTTC. Translation gives CASTLGLSEKQFF.

The rearrangement joins TRBV13 to TRBJ1-2; 9 nucleotides match TRBD1. In germline, CDR1 is PRHDT, CDR2 FYEKMQ (reference sequence). CDR3 size: 18 residues. V lost 0 bases to trimming and J lost 4 bases; unmatched junction nucleotides: 12. This CDR3 reads CASSLGRTGAFLSYGYTF. The CDR3 region has the DNA TGTGCCAGCAGCTTAGGACGGACAGGGGCCTTCCTGAGCTATGGCTACACCTTC.

This chain joins TRBV9 and TRBJ1-2, with 8 bases identical to TRBD1. Germline V CDR1 and CDR2: SGDLS, YYNGEE. V was pared by 3 bases and J by 8 bases, with 9 bases of the junction left unmatched. The CDR3 runs to 14 residues. Written as DNA, the CDR3 is TGTGCCAGCAGCGACGGACAGGGTACAAGGGGCTACACCTTC. It is translated as CASSDGQGTRGYTF.

The rearrangement joins TRBV18 to TRBJ2-5; 7 bases agree with TRBD1. The CDR3 runs 14 residues. Looked up from germline, CDR1 is KGHSH and CDR2 is LQKENI. The J segment lost 2 bases and the V segment lost 6 bases, leaving 6 bases of the junction unmatched. The CDR3 DNA is TGTGCCAGCTCCCGAGCAGGGGGACAAGAGACCCAGTACTTC. This codes for CASSRAGGQETQYF.

The genes are TRBV5-1 and TRBJ1-2; D call uncertain. Germline assignment: CDR1 SGHRS and CDR2 YFSETQ. V dropped 4 bases and J dropped 2 bases, with 9 bases sitting between them. The CDR3 covers 13 residues. CDR3 in amino acids: CASSVGENYGYTF. CDR3 bases: TGCGCCAGCAGCGTGGGAGAAAACTATGGCTACACCTTC. Filled out from reference TRBV5-1 and TRBJ1-2, the complete variable domain reads KAGVTQTPRYLIKTRGQQVTLSCSPISGHRSVSWYQQTPGQGLQFLFEYFSETQRNKGNFPGRFSGRQFSNSRSEMNVSTLELGDSALYLCASSVGENYGYTFGSGTRLTVV.

CDR3 nucleotides: TGTGCCAGCAGCTTCCCAGGGGCCATCACTGAAGCTTTCTTT. Protein product: CASSFPGAITEAFF. The V and J genes are TRBV7-2 and TRBJ1-1, with D possibly TRBD1 on 6 matching bases. The CDR3 is 14 amino acids. V lost 3 bases to trimming and J lost 4 bases, with 12 bases between them. The germline CDR1 and CDR2 sequences are SGHTA and FQGNSA.

V is TRBV29-1 and J is TRBJ2-7; 8 positions agree with TRBD1. V was pared by 7 bases and J by 1 base, with 9 bases of the junction left unmatched. Germline CDR1 reads SQVTM; CDR2 reads ANQGSEA. The CDR3 contains 14 residues. The CDR3 DNA follows: TGCAGCGCCACCCCCGGGACAGGTTCCTACGAGCAGTACTTC. It codes for CSATPGTGSYEQYF.

The chain is built from TRBV6-6 and TRBJ1-2; a possible D gene is TRBD1 (6 bases). Trimming pared 2 bases from V and 1 base from J, leaving 11 bases between. The germline gives CDR1 MNHNY, CDR2 SVGAGI (reference sequence). CDR3 size: 15 residues. For the CDR3, the DNA is TGTGCCAGCAGTTACGTCTTACAGGGTAACTATGGCTACACCTTC. Amino acids: CASSYVLQGNYGYTF.

J is TRBJ2-7 and V is TRBV5-1, with 9 positions matching TRBD1. From germline, CDR1 is SGHRS and CDR2 YFSETQ. The length of the CDR3 is 15 residues. The V and J ends lost 2 bases and 3 bases, in that order; junction bases with no gene match: 6. The CDR3 DNA reads as TGCGCCAGCAGCTTTACAGGGGGCGCAGACTACGAGCAGTACTTC. This sequence encodes CASSFTGGADYEQYF.

With respect to this clone: Other DNA sequences in this sample translate to the same CDR3. J is TRBJ1-2 and V is TRBV5-1; D uncertain. The germline V gene encodes CDR1 SGHRS and CDR2 YFSETQ. Trimming left V 5 bases short and J 0 bases short, with 8 bases between. The CDR3 contains 13 residues. Written as DNA, the CDR3 is TGCGCCAGCAGTTTCGGGGCTAACTATGGCTACACCTTC. Amino acid sequence: CASSFGANYGYTF.

The rearrangement links TRBV9 to TRBJ1-2; D remains ambiguous. Germline V CDR1 and CDR2: SGDLS, YYNGEE. This CDR3 spans 13 amino acids. V lost 4 bases to trimming and J lost 4 bases, with 11 bases between them. Written as DNA, the CDR3 is TGTGCCAGCAGCCCCTCCTCGGGCTATGGCTACACCTTC. It translates to CASSPSSGYGYTF.

The chain combines TRBV5-4 with TRBJ2-1; D is unclear. Germline CDR1 reads SGHNT; CDR2 reads YYREEE (reference sequence). This CDR3 is built from 15 residues. V was shortened by 2 bases and J by 2 bases, with 11 bases between the two germline ends. The CDR3 DNA is TGTGCCAGCAGCTTCCCACAGATAACCTACAATGAGCAGTTCTTC. It codes for CASSFPQITYNEQFF.

The chain recombines TRBV30 with TRBJ1-1; 7 bases line up with TRBD1. V lost 8 bases, J lost 3 bases, and 9 bases stayed unmatched. CDR1 is GTSNPN and CDR2 is SVGIG in the germline V gene (reference sequence). This CDR3 spans 13 amino acids. This chain's CDR3 is CALRPTGDTEAFF. The CDR3 bases are TGTGCCCTTCGACCTACAGGGGACACTGAAGCTTTCTTT.

The V call is TRBV6-6, the J call TRBJ2-7; possible D gene TRBD1, 5 bases. With 0 bases removed from V and 2 bases from J, the gap between germline ends came to 14 bases. The CDR3 length is 16 residues. The germline CDR1 and CDR2 sequences are MNHNY and SVGAGI (reference sequence). The DNA for the CDR3 is TGTGCCAGCAGTTACTCGGGGCCCCCCGCCGCCTACGAGCAGTACTTC. Translation: CASSYSGPPAAYEQYF.

V usage is TRBV5-1 and J usage is TRBJ1-2, with 8 nucleotides matching TRBD1. The CDR3 contains 14 residues. V lost 3 bases and J lost 4; bases outside the gene matches: 5. CDR1 and CDR2 (germline): SGHRS, YFSETQ. The DNA of the CDR3 is TGCGCCAGCAGCTCTAACAGGGGGAGCTATGGCTACACCTTC. Its protein product is CASSSNRGSYGYTF.

The J gene is TRBJ2-2, the V gene TRBV25-1; maybe TRBD2 (5 bases). Looked up from germline, CDR1 is MGHDK and CDR2 is SYGVNS. This CDR3 region has 15 residues. V lost 3 bases, J lost 5 bases, and 13 bases lay in between. CDR3 DNA sequence: TGTGCCAGCAGTGAGCCCAGGTCGGGAACCGGGGAGCTGTTTTTT. It translates to CASSEPRSGTGELFF.

This CDR3 reads CASSLPPGHDRGYTF. CDR3 nucleotide sequence: TGTGCCAGCAGCTTGCCACCGGGACACGATAGGGGCTACACCTTC. This rearrangement joins TRBV5-4 to TRBJ1-2; tentative D call: TRBD1 (6 bases). CDR3 length equals 15 residues. Trimming removed 1 base from V and 8 bases from J, with 18 bases in between. Germline V gene data show CDR1 as SGHNT and CDR2 as YYREEE (reference sequence).

The chain is built from TRBV15 and TRBJ1-1; possibly TRBD1 for D (6 bases). Deletions cut 8 bases from V and 6 bases from J, with 16 bases between. CDR3 length: 13 amino acids. Germline CDR1 reads LNHNV; CDR2 reads YYDKDF (reference sequence). CDR3 sequence (DNA): TGTGCCACCTCGGGCCGAGGGGGGGCTGAAGCTTTCTTT. It translates to CATSGRGGAEAFF.

This chain uses TRBV30 with TRBJ2-1; 14 bases map to TRBD2. The CDR3 spans 17 residues. The ends lost 2 bases at V and 9 bases at J; junction bases unmatched: 12. The germline CDR1 and CDR2 sequences are GTSNPN and SVGIG (reference sequence). CDR3 in DNA: TGTGCCTGGAGTTCCATCTTACCGGGACTAGCGGGAGTTGAGCAGTTCTTC. Translating gives CAWSSILPGLAGVEQFF. Combining the CDR3 with reference TRBV30 and TRBJ2-1 gives the whole variable domain SQTIHQWPATLVQPVGSPLSLECTVEGTSNPNLYWYRQAAGRGLQLLFYSVGIGQISSEVPQNLSASRPQDRQFILSSKKLLLSDSGFYLCAWSSILPGLAGVEQFFGPGTRLTVL.

The gene calls are TRBV6-6 and TRBJ1-5, with D possibly TRBD1 on 6 matching bases. Germline lookup yields CDR1 MNHNY and CDR2 SVGAGI (reference sequence). The germline V and J ends were trimmed by 2 bases and 2 bases, with 7 bases remaining between them. This CDR3 has 14 residues. CDR3 region: CASSYPGGNQPQHF. The CDR3 coding sequence is TGTGCCAGCAGTTACCCAGGGGGCAATCAGCCCCAGCATTTT.

This clone has a single count. This sequence joins TRBV5-1 and TRBJ2-3; a weak D match, TRBD2 (5 bases). V lost 1 base and J 6 bases, leaving 9 bases between the germline ends. The CDR3 has 13 amino acids. Germline V lookup: CDR1 SGHRS, CDR2 YFSETQ. The CDR3 DNA sequence: TGCGCCAGCAGCTTGCGGGATTCCGATACGCAGTATTTT. Translated: CASSLRDSDTQYF.

This chain connects TRBV11-2 to TRBJ2-1; perhaps TRBD1 as D (5 bases). The CDR3 covers 12 residues. Germline CDR1 and CDR2: SGHAT and FQNNGV. The CDR3 sequence is CAGRAVGMGQFF. The CDR3 region has the DNA TGTGCGGGCAGGGCAGTAGGAATGGGGCAGTTCTTC.

The V gene is TRBV19, the J gene TRBJ1-5; 8 nucleotides agree with TRBD1. The CDR3 has 14 amino acids. Trimming at V came to 6 bases and at J to 7 bases, leaving 8 bases not matched to a gene. Germline CDR1 and CDR2: LNHDA and SQIVND (reference sequence). The CDR3 DNA is TGTGCCAGTAGATCGGGACAGGTTGGGCAGCCCCAGCATTTT. Its translation is CASRSGQVGQPQHF.

This clone was detected a few times. The chain uses TRBV6-5 and TRBJ1-2; TRBD1 agrees at 10 bases. The V gene's germline CDR1 is MNHEY and CDR2 SVGAGI. Losses at the gene ends were 4 bases for V and 6 bases for J; bases not matched to a gene: 2. The CDR3 extends over 13 amino acids. CDR3 DNA: TGTGCCAGCAGTTGGGGACAGGGGAATGGCTACACCTTC. Translating gives CASSWGQGNGYTF.